The sequence of this T cell receptor (beta chain) was determined in a study of Ad26.COV2.S vaccination and SARS-CoV-2 variants. Study observations and caveats: Vaccinated individuals (as opposed to placebo recipients) had higher spike-specific TCR breadth. Quantification of TCR breadth and depth may have yielded underestimates of total T cell responses.

Data came from immunoSEQ multiplex PCR; TCRdb stores just in-frame clones and leaves some out. The sample includes over 85,000 clones, over 70% of them seen just once. The CDR3 has 14 residues. The V gene lost 5 bases and the J gene lost 10 bases, with 21 bases spanning the gap. The germline gives CDR1 SQVTM, CDR2 ANQGSEA. Worth noting for this clone: Its antigen is not identified.

The clonotype was recovered from a human donor who had recovered from COVID-19. V is TRBV29-1 and J is TRBJ2-1, with D unresolved. Sequencing used peripheral blood, obtained after recovery from COVID-19. CDR3 nucleotide sequence: TGCAGCGTTAGTGTCCGAAAGGCACAATTGGAGCAGTTCTTC. This translates into CSVSVRKAQLEQFF.